The 17 T cell receptor beta chains in this list originate from one sample, sequenced in a study of T cell changes during pregnancy in multiple sclerosis. Assay used: immunoSEQ multiplex PCR; TCRdb lists only in-frame clones, some missing. The sample carries some 54,000 clones, 85% to 95% recorded once. The sequencing here drew on CD8+ T cells from peripheral blood mononuclear cells, taken in the third trimester of pregnancy. Source of these receptors: a female donor with multiple sclerosis, enrolled in a pregnancy study.

This chain uses TRBV9 with TRBJ2-1; tentatively, D is TRBD2 (6 bases). The CDR3 runs to 16 residues. Trimming cost V 4 bases and J 7 bases, with 21 bases left between them. Germline CDR1 reads SGDLS; CDR2 reads YYNGEE. CDR3 protein: CASSPSGDSPWNEQFF. The DNA of the CDR3 is TGTGCCAGCAGCCCGAGTGGGGACTCCCCCTGGAATGAGCAGTTCTTC.

The chain carries TRBV2 and TRBJ1-3; D gene unclear. CDR1 SNHLY and CDR2 FYNNEI come from the germline V gene. The CDR3 is made up of 15 amino acids. Trimming took 7 bases from V and 0 from J, leaving 13 bases between them. CDR3 sequence: CASMAGSDSGNTIYF. The CDR3 DNA follows: TGTGCCAGCATGGCGGGTAGCGACTCTGGAAACACCATATATTTT.

The chain is built from TRBV27 and TRBJ2-7; tentative D call: TRBD1 (8 bases). Trimming pared 5 bases from V and 6 bases from J, leaving 23 bases between. The V gene's germline CDR1 is MNHEY and CDR2 SMNVEV (reference sequence). The CDR3 covers 16 residues. The CDR3 is CASSPTGGLAVGEQYF. The CDR3 region has the DNA TGTGCCAGCAGTCCCACAGGGGGGCTAGCGGTGGGCGAGCAGTACTTC.

The chain joins TRBV4-3 to TRBJ2-7, with D tentatively TRBD2 (6 bases). Germline values: CDR1 LGHNA, CDR2 YSLEER. The ends were cut back, 1 base at V and 3 bases at J, with 10 bases in the middle. The length of the CDR3 is 14 residues. The chain's CDR3 is CASSQVVTSYEQYF. DNA of the CDR3: TGCGCCAGCAGCCAAGTCGTGACTAGCTACGAGCAGTACTTC.

The DNA of the CDR3 is TGTGCCAGCAGCTTAGGCCTCGGGTTCCCCGGGGAGCTGTTTTTT. It specifies CASSLGLGFPGELFF. This chain links TRBV13 with TRBJ2-2, with unresolved D. The CDR3 is made up of 15 amino acids. The V gene's germline CDR1 is PRHDT and CDR2 FYEKMQ (reference sequence). Between the trimmed V and J ends, which lost 0 bases and 6 bases, there was a span of 11 bases.

The rearrangement uses TRBV19 and TRBJ2-7, with 7 nucleotides matching TRBD1. Germline assignment: CDR1 LNHDA and CDR2 SQIVND (reference sequence). The CDR3 extends over 14 amino acids. V gave up 0 bases and J gave up 7 bases; unmatched junction bases: 6. In DNA, the CDR3 is TGTGCCAGTAGTATAGAAGGGGGCTCGCGGGAGCAGTACTTC. Translated: CASSIEGGSREQYF.

The chain carries TRBV13 and TRBJ2-1; TRBD2 is a possible D gene (6 bases). The V end was cut by 11 bases, the J end by 7 bases, with 18 bases between. This CDR3 has 13 amino acids. Germline V lookup: CDR1 PRHDT, CDR2 FYEKMQ (reference sequence). CDR3: CACRDSSENEQFF. CDR3 coding DNA: TGTGCCTGCCGGGACTCCTCCGAAAATGAGCAGTTCTTC. Full variable domain (rest looked up from reference TRBV13 and TRBJ2-1): AAGVIQSPRHLIKEKRETATLKCYPIPRHDTVYWYQQGPGQDPQFLISFYEKMQSDKGSIPDRFSAQQFSDYHSELNMSSLELGDSALYFCACRDSSENEQFFGPGTRLTVL.

This chain joins TRBV5-1 and TRBJ2-5, with D hard to call. Trimming shortened V by 3 bases and J by 0 bases, and 9 bases separated the two germline ends. There are 14 residues in the CDR3. Germline V gene lookup returns CDR1 SGHRS and CDR2 YFSETQ. The CDR3 nucleotides are TGCGCCAGCAGCTCCCGAGGATACCAAGAGACCCAGTACTTC. Its protein product is CASSSRGYQETQYF.

This chain joins TRBV14 and TRBJ1-2; TRBD1 might be the D (5 bases). Per germline, CDR1 SGHDN and CDR2 FVKESK. CDR3 length: 13 amino acids. The germline V and J ends were trimmed by 5 bases and 3 bases, with 10 bases remaining between them. CDR3 DNA: TGTGCCAGCAGCGGGCAGGGTCACTATGGCTACACCTTC. The encoded protein is CASSGQGHYGYTF.

The chain employs TRBV29-1 and TRBJ2-1; 7 bases map to TRBD2. The ends lost 7 bases at V and 8 bases at J; junction bases unmatched: 8. The CDR3 is 12 residues long. The germline V gene has CDR1 SQVTM and CDR2 ANQGSEA. CDR3 DNA sequence: TGCAGCGCTGGACTAGAATCGGATGAGCAGTTCTTC. This codes for CSAGLESDEQFF.

The rearrangement joins TRBV9 to TRBJ1-1; the match to TRBD1 covers 12 bases. With V trimmed by 0 bases and J by 4 bases, 7 bases remained unmatched. In germline, CDR1 is SGDLS, CDR2 YYNGEE. The CDR3 has 17 amino acids. The CDR3 DNA is TGTGCCAGCAGCGTAGAATCTCCGGGACAGGGGGCCACTGAAGCTTTCTTT. Encoded protein: CASSVESPGQGATEAFF.

For the CDR3, the DNA is TGTGCCATCAAGACTACAGGGAACGAGCAGTACTTC. Amino acids: CAIKTTGNEQYF. V and J are TRBV10-3 and TRBJ2-7; perhaps TRBD1 as D (6 bases). The CDR3 totals 12 residues. The V end lost 7 bases, the J end lost 5 bases, and 12 bases lay between the germline ends. Germline CDR1 reads ENHRY; CDR2 reads SYGVKD.

This chain links TRBV5-6 with TRBJ1-2, with 7 bases matching TRBD1. Per germline, CDR1 SGHDT and CDR2 YYEEEE. V dropped 7 bases and J dropped 4; count of bases not matched to a gene: 7. The CDR3 runs to 13 residues. The CDR3 bases are TGTGCCAGCTGCCGGGACAGTGGCTATGGCTACACCTTC. Its protein product is CASCRDSGYGYTF. The complete variable domain, with remaining parts taken from reference TRBV5-6 and TRBJ1-2, reads DAGVTQSPTHLIKTRGQQVTLRCSPKSGHDTVSWYQQALGQGPQFIFQYYEEEERQRGNFPDRFSGHQFPNYSSELNVNALLLGDSALYLCASCRDSGYGYTFGSGTRLTVV.

The chain combines TRBV5-1 with TRBJ1-1; D is unresolved. V gave up 5 bases and J gave up 1 base, with 15 bases separating them. Germline lookup yields CDR1 SGHRS and CDR2 YFSETQ. The CDR3 runs to 15 residues. CDR3 nucleotides: TGCGCCAGCAGGTGGCTCGAGGGTGGGAACACTGAAGCTTTCTTT. Amino acid sequence: CASRWLEGGNTEAFF.

The J gene is TRBJ2-6, the V gene TRBV6-1; D unclear. The V and J ends lost 3 bases and 4 bases respectively, with 16 bases between them. The CDR3 runs 17 residues. Looked up from germline, CDR1 is MNHNS and CDR2 is SASEGT. DNA of the CDR3: TGTGCCAGCAGTGACCCTGCGCCACTCACGGGGGCCAACGTCCTGACTTTC. It specifies CASSDPAPLTGANVLTF.

This chain links TRBV4-1 with TRBJ1-1, with no clear D. The CDR3 runs to 14 residues. The V and J ends lost 0 bases and 0 bases respectively, with 5 bases between them. Germline values: CDR1 MGHRA, CDR2 YSYEKL. The CDR3 sequence: CASSQDQVNTEAFF. CDR3 bases: TGCGCCAGCAGCCAAGATCAGGTGAACACTGAAGCTTTCTTT.

DNA for the CDR3: TGTGCCAGCATGCTCGGCGGCCAAGAGACCCAGTACTTC. It encodes CASMLGGQETQYF. This chain uses TRBV7-9 with TRBJ2-5, with no clear D. V was pared by 7 bases and J by 1 base, with 10 bases between. This CDR3 has 13 amino acids. The germline V gene has CDR1 SEHNR and CDR2 FQNEAQ (reference sequence).